A single sample is the source of the 30 T cell receptor beta chains below, sequenced in a study of blood T cell repertoires in COVID-19. The table came from immunoSEQ multiplex PCR; TCRdb's copy has only in-frame clones and leaves some out. The table has about 140,000 clones, roughly 89% seen once. The sample was peripheral blood. Receptor source: a woman aged 40 to 55 with acute or convalescent COVID-19.

This clone was counted only a few times. The rearrangement uses TRBV6-6 and TRBJ1-2, with D possibly being TRBD1 (6 bases). This CDR3 is built from 12 residues. The V end lost 11 bases, the J end lost 4 bases, and 14 bases lay between the germline ends. In germline, CDR1 is MNHNY, CDR2 SVGAGI (reference sequence). CDR3 coding DNA: TGTGCCGTGGGGGGGCTGAGCTATGGCTACACCTTC. Protein: CAVGGLSYGYTF.

This sequence joins TRBV7-3 and TRBJ2-1; TRBD2 agrees at 10 bases. Germline lookup yields CDR1 SGHTA and CDR2 FQGTGA. The CDR3 covers 15 residues. Unmatched junction bases numbered 4, after V lost 3 bases and J lost 5 bases. The CDR3 spells CASSFGTSAHNEQFF. CDR3 in DNA: TGTGCCAGCAGCTTCGGGACTAGCGCCCACAATGAGCAGTTCTTC.

V usage is TRBV18 and J usage is TRBJ2-2; no definite D call. CDR1 and CDR2 (germline): KGHSH, LQKENI. CDR3 length: 15 amino acids. Trimming left V 3 bases short and J 3 bases short, with 11 bases between. CDR3 sequence: CASSPFQDYTGELFF. DNA for the CDR3: TGTGCCAGCTCACCCTTCCAGGATTACACCGGGGAGCTGTTTTTT.

This chain uses TRBV28 with TRBJ1-5; TRBD1 matches 9 bases. This CDR3 has 15 residues. Germline V gene lookup returns CDR1 MDHEN and CDR2 SYDVKM. V lost 6 bases and J lost 7; bases outside the gene matches: 10. CDR3 DNA sequence: TGTGCCAGCAGGGAACAGGGGGCGAGATACCAGCCCCAGCATTTT. Residues: CASREQGARYQPQHF. Full variable domain (rest looked up from reference TRBV28 and TRBJ1-5): DVKVTQSSRYLVKRTGEKVFLECVQDMDHENMFWYRQDPGLGLRLIYFSYDVKMKEKGDIPEGYSVSREKKERFSLILESASTNQTSMYLCASREQGARYQPQHFGDGTRLSIL.

V usage is TRBV10-3 and J usage is TRBJ1-2; no firm D call. The CDR3 has 16 amino acids. Germline-derived CDR1 and CDR2 are ENHRY and SYGVKD. Trimming shortened V by 2 bases and J by 0 bases, and 13 bases separated the two germline ends. The DNA for the CDR3 is TGTGCCATCAGTGAGCGGGAGTTCTATACTAACTATGGCTACACCTTC. This sequence encodes CAISEREFYTNYGYTF.

The V and J genes are TRBV2 and TRBJ2-2; 8 bases align to TRBD1. CDR3 length equals 16 residues. The J segment lost 8 bases and the V segment lost 0 bases, leaving 8 bases of the junction unmatched. The germline V gene encodes CDR1 SNHLY and CDR2 FYNNEI. The chain's CDR3 is CASSEALRTGWGELFF. The CDR3, as DNA: TGTGCCAGCAGTGAAGCGCTCAGGACAGGGTGGGGGGAGCTGTTTTTT. Looking up the rest from reference TRBV2 and TRBJ2-2 gives the full variable domain: EPEVTQTPSHQVTQMGQEVILRCVPISNHLYFYWYRQILGQKVEFLVSFYNNEISEKSEIFDDQFSVERPDGSNFTLKIRSTKLEDSAMYFCASSEALRTGWGELFFGEGSRLTVL.

Here the CDR3 reads CASSIGDEQFF. The CDR3 nucleotides read TGTGCCAGCAGTATTGGAGATGAGCAGTTCTTC. V usage is TRBV12-3 or TRBV12-4 and J usage is TRBJ2-1; D gene unclear. This CDR3 has 11 amino acids. Trimming removed 5 bases from V and 8 bases from J, with 7 bases in between.

This chain uses TRBV6-2 or TRBV6-3 with TRBJ2-7; D not resolved. Germline-derived CDR1 and CDR2 are MNHEY and SVGEGT. Trimming shortened V by 0 bases and J by 4 bases, and 10 bases separated the two germline ends. The CDR3 is 14 amino acids. The DNA of the CDR3 is TGTGCCAGCAGTTACTCGAGGATCTCATACGAGCAGTACTTC. It is translated as CASSYSRISYEQYF.

The chain joins TRBV9 to TRBJ2-3; 12 bases agree with TRBD2. The CDR3 extends over 16 amino acids. V lost 4 bases, J lost 1 base, and 4 bases stayed unmatched. In germline, CDR1 is SGDLS, CDR2 YYNGEE. CDR3 loop: CASSPRLAGGTDTQYF. The CDR3 DNA sequence: TGTGCCAGCAGCCCGAGACTAGCGGGAGGCACAGATACGCAGTATTTT.

The chain carries TRBV4-3 and TRBJ2-1; the match to TRBD2 covers 9 bases. CDR1 and CDR2 (germline): LGHNA, YSLEER. Unmatched junction bases numbered 8, after V lost 2 bases and J lost 9 bases. The CDR3 has 15 residues. CDR3 sequence (DNA): TGCGCCAGCAGCCAAATTAGCGGGGGTTCTGGTGAGCAGTTCTTC. As protein: CASSQISGGSGEQFF.

This chain uses TRBV1 with TRBJ1-6; the D call of TRBD1 is as the table states it, not checked on the DNA. TRBV1 is an annotated pseudogene. The CDR3 is made up of 17 amino acids. CDR3 DNA sequence: TGCACCAGCAGCCAAGCCCTAGCCGGACAGGGTTGTTCACCCCTCCACTTT. This translates into CTSSQALAGQGCSPLHF.

The V call is TRBV11-1, the J call TRBJ2-3, with D uncertain. The CDR3 is 13 residues long. Germline assignment: CDR1 SGHAT and CDR2 FQDESV (reference sequence). Trimming took 2 bases from V and 1 from J, leaving 4 bases between them. CDR3 protein: CASSLSGTDTQYF. The CDR3 DNA is TGTGCCAGCAGCTTATCAGGCACAGATACGCAGTATTTT. The full variable domain, in which reference TRBV11-1 and TRBJ2-3 provide the parts outside the CDR3, is EAEVAQSPRYKITEKSQAVAFWCDPISGHATLYWYRQILGQGPELLVQFQDESVVDDSQLPKDRFSAERLKGVDSTLKIQPAELGDSAMYLCASSLSGTDTQYFGPGTRLTVL.

This chain connects TRBV19 to TRBJ1-6; D ambiguous. Trimming stripped 9 bases from V and 9 bases from J, with 15 bases between. The germline V gene encodes CDR1 LNHDA and CDR2 SQIVND (reference sequence). This CDR3 region has 13 residues. CDR3 amino acids: CASAAQEGSPLHF. In DNA, the CDR3 is TGTGCCAGCGCCGCCCAGGAGGGTTCACCCCTCCACTTT.

This chain connects TRBV14 to TRBJ1-2; D is possibly TRBD1 (6 bases). Germline V lookup: CDR1 SGHDN, CDR2 FVKESK. The germline V and J ends were trimmed by 2 bases and 4 bases, with 14 bases remaining between them. This CDR3 comprises 15 residues. CDR3 bases: TGTGCCAGCAGCCAAAGCCCGCGGGGGGCCTATGGCTACACCTTC. It codes for CASSQSPRGAYGYTF.

The chain combines TRBV11-2 with TRBJ2-3, with D perhaps TRBD1 (6 bases). Trimming stripped 6 bases from V and 2 bases from J, with 12 bases between. The germline gives CDR1 SGHAT, CDR2 FQNNGV. This CDR3 is built from 14 residues. The CDR3 region has the DNA TGTGCCAGCAGGCTAACAGGGTCCACAGATACGCAGTATTTT. Translating it yields CASRLTGSTDTQYF.

The chain has TRBV5-6 and TRBJ1-1; 8 bases are a match to TRBD1. Looked up from germline, CDR1 is SGHDT and CDR2 is YYEEEE. V gave up 5 bases and J gave up 9 bases; unmatched junction bases: 3. CDR3 length: 11 residues. DNA for the CDR3: TGTGCCAGCAGGGCAGGGGGCAAAGCTTTCTTT. Encoded protein: CASRAGGKAFF.

This clone was picked up one time. V is TRBV19 and J is TRBJ1-2, with D unclear. Germline V lookup: CDR1 LNHDA, CDR2 SQIVND (reference sequence). The length of the CDR3 is 13 residues. The germline V and J ends were trimmed by 7 bases and 0 bases, with 9 bases remaining between them. The CDR3 region has the DNA TGTGCCAGTACCCCGGGAGCTAACTATGGCTACACCTTC. It yields the protein CASTPGANYGYTF. The whole variable domain, filled in from reference TRBV19 and TRBJ1-2, reads DGGITQSPKYLFRKEGQNVTLSCEQNLNHDAMYWYRQDPGQGLRLIYYSQIVNDFQKGDIAEGYSVSREKKESFPLTVTSAQKNPTAFYLCASTPGANYGYTFGSGTRLTVV.

This chain uses TRBV4-3 with TRBJ2-2; no reliable D call. V gave up 0 bases and J gave up 7 bases, with 6 bases separating them. The CDR3 length is 13 residues. Germline lookup yields CDR1 LGHNA and CDR2 YSLEER. CDR3 amino acids: CASSQEGLGELFF. The CDR3 DNA sequence: TGCGCCAGCAGCCAAGAGGGCCTCGGGGAGCTGTTTTTT.

This chain connects TRBV6-1 to TRBJ1-5; the match to TRBD1 covers 7 bases. With V trimmed by 3 bases and J by 0 bases, 17 bases remained unmatched. Germline V gene sequence: CDR1 MNHNS, CDR2 SASEGT. The CDR3 covers 20 residues. CDR3 loop: CASSDVSWDSRRDSNQPQHF. Here the CDR3 DNA reads TGTGCCAGCAGTGATGTTTCCTGGGACAGCCGGCGGGATAGCAATCAGCCCCAGCATTTT.

CDR3 DNA: TGTGCCATCAAGGATCGACAGGTGGGTAATGAGCAGTTCTTC. Translated: CAIKDRQVGNEQFF. This rearrangement joins TRBV10-3 to TRBJ2-1, with a possible D match to TRBD1 (6 bases). The CDR3 is 14 residues long. CDR1 ENHRY and CDR2 SYGVKD come from the germline V gene. Trimming took 7 bases from V and 7 from J, leaving 17 bases between them.

This clone has just one count. The chain uses TRBV19 and TRBJ1-5; D possibly corresponds to TRBD1 (5 bases). The CDR3 totals 13 residues. CDR1 and CDR2 (germline): LNHDA, SQIVND (reference sequence). V dropped 4 bases and J dropped 9 bases, with 13 bases sitting between them. CDR3 in DNA: TGTGCCAGTAGTAGGGACGGGACTGGGCCCCAGCATTTT. Its translation is CASSRDGTGPQHF.

The CDR3 here is CASSPGTGWEQYF. CDR3 bases: TGTGCCAGCAGCCCGGGGACAGGGTGGGAGCAGTACTTC. This chain joins TRBV3-1 (or the pseudogene TRBV3-2) and TRBJ2-7; 9 bases align to TRBD1. J lost 7 bases, V lost 4 bases, and 5 bases had no gene match. Germline lookup yields CDR1 LGHDT and CDR2 YNNKEL (reference sequence). The CDR3 runs 13 residues.

This rearrangement joins TRBV6-5 to TRBJ2-1; 7 nucleotides match TRBD2. The J segment lost 9 bases and the V segment lost 6 bases, leaving 14 bases of the junction unmatched. Germline lookup yields CDR1 MNHEY and CDR2 SVGAGI. This CDR3 comprises 15 residues. The CDR3 reads CASSPRAGRIGEQFF. Here the CDR3 DNA reads TGTGCCAGCAGCCCAAGAGCGGGAAGGATAGGTGAGCAGTTCTTC.

This rearrangement joins TRBV28 to TRBJ1-2; D is uncertain. V gave up 6 bases and J gave up 7 bases, with 18 bases separating them. CDR1 is MDHEN and CDR2 is SYDVKM in the germline V gene. This CDR3 has 14 amino acids. The CDR3 reads CASSPVNAGGGYTF. The CDR3 bases are TGTGCCAGCAGCCCGGTCAATGCTGGTGGTGGCTACACCTTC.

The chain combines TRBV5-5 with TRBJ1-1; 9 bases fit TRBD1. V lost 5 bases to trimming and J lost 3 bases; unmatched junction nucleotides: 8. Germline loops: CDR1 SGHKS, CDR2 YYEKEE (reference sequence). The length of the CDR3 is 15 residues. This CDR3 is CASSYRGLYDTEAFF. CDR3 bases: TGTGCCAGCAGTTACAGGGGGCTGTACGACACTGAAGCTTTCTTT.

The V and J genes are TRBV29-1 and TRBJ2-3, with D tentatively TRBD1 (6 bases). The germline CDR1 and CDR2 sequences are SQVTM and ANQGSEA. This CDR3 is built from 13 residues. V was clipped by 5 bases and J by 3 bases, with 12 bases between them. In DNA form, the CDR3 reads TGCAGCGTTAACAGGGAAGGGACAGATACGCAGTATTTT. It translates to CSVNREGTDTQYF.

The genes are TRBV10-3 and TRBJ1-2; D not certain. V lost 0 bases to trimming and J lost 7 bases, with 9 bases between them. The CDR3 is 13 residues long. Germline-derived CDR1 and CDR2 are ENHRY and SYGVKD. CDR3 residues: CAISESELGGYTF. The CDR3 nucleotides are TGTGCCATCAGTGAGTCGGAGTTGGGTGGCTACACCTTC.

This chain links TRBV5-4 with TRBJ1-2; no reliable D call. V was shortened by 4 bases and J by 3 bases, with 19 bases between the two germline ends. Germline V gene lookup returns CDR1 SGHNT and CDR2 YYREEE (reference sequence). The CDR3 consists of 16 residues. The CDR3 loop reads CASSPLNRGFDYGYTF. In DNA form, the CDR3 reads TGTGCCAGCAGCCCCCTGAATAGAGGGTTTGACTATGGCTACACCTTC.

The chain recombines TRBV7-2 with TRBJ1-5; D not resolved. CDR1 and CDR2 (germline): SGHTA, FQGNSA. Trimming cost V 4 bases and J 1 base, with 11 bases left between them. The CDR3 contains 15 residues. This CDR3 reads CASSYNGVSNQPQHF. The DNA for the CDR3 is TGTGCCAGCAGCTATAACGGGGTAAGCAATCAGCCCCAGCATTTT.

This clone turned up a few times. The CDR3 here is CASSYRWTGGTDTQYF. The CDR3 coding sequence is TGTGCCAGCAGTTACAGGTGGACAGGGGGCACAGATACGCAGTATTTT. J is TRBJ2-3 and V is TRBV6-5, with 9 positions matching TRBD1. The CDR3 consists of 16 residues. Germline CDR1 MNHEY, CDR2 SVGAGI. The V gene end was trimmed by 2 bases and the J gene end by 1 base; junction bases not matched to a gene: 4.